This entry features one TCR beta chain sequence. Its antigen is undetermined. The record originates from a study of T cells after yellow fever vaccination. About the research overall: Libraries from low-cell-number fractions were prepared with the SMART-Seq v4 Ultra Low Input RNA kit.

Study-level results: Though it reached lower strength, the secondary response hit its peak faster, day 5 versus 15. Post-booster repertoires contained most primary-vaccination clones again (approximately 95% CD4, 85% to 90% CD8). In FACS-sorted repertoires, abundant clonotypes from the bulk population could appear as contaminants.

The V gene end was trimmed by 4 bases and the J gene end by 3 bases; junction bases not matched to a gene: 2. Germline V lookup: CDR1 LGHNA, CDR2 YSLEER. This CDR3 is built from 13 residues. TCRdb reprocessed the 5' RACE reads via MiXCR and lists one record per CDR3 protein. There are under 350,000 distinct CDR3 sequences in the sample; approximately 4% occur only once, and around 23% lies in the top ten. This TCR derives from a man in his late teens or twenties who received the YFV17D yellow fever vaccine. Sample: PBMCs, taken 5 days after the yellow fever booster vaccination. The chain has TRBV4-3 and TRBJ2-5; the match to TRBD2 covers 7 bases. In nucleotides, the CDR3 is TGCGCCAGCAGCCCTGCGGGGGAAGAGACCCAGTACTTC. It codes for CASSPAGEETQYF.